Following are 23 T cell receptor beta chains from one sample sequenced in a study of blood T cell repertoires in COVID-19. The table came from immunoSEQ multiplex PCR; TCRdb's copy has only in-frame clones and leaves some out. The table records 85,000 or so clones, 81% of them present only once. Sequencing input: peripheral blood. The receptor set was obtained from a man aged 80 or over with acute or convalescent COVID-19.

The rearrangement joins TRBV4-3 to TRBJ2-7; tentatively, D is TRBD1 (5 bases). Looked up from germline, CDR1 is LGHNA and CDR2 is YSLEER. The CDR3 is 14 residues long. Trimming removed 3 bases at V and 0 bases at J, with 9 bases between. CDR3 nucleotide sequence: TGCGCCAGCAGCCACACAGGTAGCTCCTACGAGCAGTACTTC. Protein: CASSHTGSSYEQYF.

The V call is TRBV6-5, the J call TRBJ1-3, with a possible D match to TRBD1 (5 bases). V lost 6 bases and J 0 bases, leaving 12 bases between the germline ends. The germline V gene has CDR1 MNHEY and CDR2 SVGAGI. The CDR3 is 15 residues long. CDR3 region: CASSRDRNSGNTIYF. The CDR3 DNA reads TGTGCCAGCAGCCGCGACAGAAACTCTGGAAACACCATATATTTT.

This chain uses TRBV9 with TRBJ1-6, with TRBD1 as a possible D gene (6 bases). CDR1 is SGDLS, CDR2 YYNGEE, per germline. The V and J ends lost 4 bases and 10 bases respectively, with 15 bases between them. There are 14 residues in the CDR3. CDR3 amino acids: CASSLDRGDSPLHF. The CDR3 nucleotides read TGTGCCAGCAGCCTGGACAGAGGGGACTCACCCCTCCACTTT.

This clone was detected ten times or more. The chain links TRBV5-1 to TRBJ1-5, with D possibly matching TRBD1 (5 bases). Trimming removed 5 bases from V and 4 bases from J, with 16 bases in between. The CDR3 spans 15 residues. Germline CDR1 and CDR2: SGHRS and YFSETQ. The CDR3 nucleotides read TGCGCCAGCAGGATTGATGGGGGGGGGAATCAGCCCCAGCATTTT. Translating it yields CASRIDGGGNQPQHF.

CDR3 residues: CASSLGRGSTDTQYF. In nucleotides, the CDR3 is TGCGCCAGCAGCTTGGGGAGGGGAAGCACAGATACGCAGTATTTT. V gene TRBV5-1 combines with J gene TRBJ2-3, with D possibly being TRBD2 (6 bases). Between the trimmed V and J ends, which lost 0 bases and 0 bases, there was a span of 8 bases. This CDR3 spans 15 amino acids. CDR1 is SGHRS, CDR2 YFSETQ, per germline.

The rearrangement joins TRBV5-1 to TRBJ2-2, with 15 bases lining up with TRBD2. CDR1 SGHRS and CDR2 YFSETQ come from the germline V gene. The CDR3 runs 19 residues. The V gene end was trimmed by 2 bases and the J gene end by 5 bases; junction bases not matched to a gene: 10. CDR3 loop: CASSFARTSGRAGTGELFF. The CDR3 region has the DNA TGCGCCAGCAGCTTTGCGCGGACTAGCGGGAGGGCCGGGACCGGGGAGCTGTTTTTT.

The chain links TRBV29-1 to TRBJ2-1, with TRBD1 matching over 7 bases. Losses at the gene ends were 7 bases for V and 6 bases for J; bases not matched to a gene: 12. The CDR3 runs 14 residues. The germline gives CDR1 SQVTM, CDR2 ANQGSEA. Here the CDR3 reads CSGLGTEGSNEQFF. In nucleotides, the CDR3 is TGCAGCGGTTTAGGGACAGAAGGGAGCAATGAGCAGTTCTTC.

The V and J genes are TRBV28 and TRBJ1-6; D is unclear. Germline CDR1 reads MDHEN; CDR2 reads SYDVKM. This CDR3 region has 13 residues. Trimming removed 3 bases from V and 7 bases from J, with 7 bases in between. DNA of the CDR3: TGTGCCAGCAGTTTTCCTTTAAATTCACCCCTCCACTTT. Translated, it gives CASSFPLNSPLHF.

This clone was found once. The chain couples TRBV18 to TRBJ2-7; 7 bases map to TRBD1. The germline gives CDR1 KGHSH, CDR2 LQKENI. V dropped 0 bases and J dropped 4; count of bases not matched to a gene: 6. This CDR3 spans 15 amino acids. Here the CDR3 DNA reads TGTGCCAGCTCACCACCGCGACAGGGTGGATACGAGCAGTACTTC. This gives the protein CASSPPRQGGYEQYF.

This sequence joins TRBV11-1 and TRBJ2-6, with D possibly TRBD1 on 6 matching bases. The CDR3 extends over 15 amino acids. CDR1 SGHAT and CDR2 FQDESV come from the germline V gene (reference sequence). Deletions cut 6 bases from V and 2 bases from J, with 11 bases between. The CDR3 reads CASRPQGTGANVLTF. The CDR3 nucleotides read TGTGCCAGCAGGCCACAGGGTACTGGGGCCAACGTCCTGACTTTC.

This clone has more than one count but fewer than ten. This chain connects TRBV5-4 to TRBJ1-2; no reliable D call. Germline V gene data show CDR1 as SGHNT and CDR2 as YYREEE (reference sequence). The CDR3 runs to 14 residues. The V end was cut by 2 bases, the J end by 5 bases, with 13 bases between. The CDR3 nucleotides read TGTGCCAGCAGCTTCTTACTAGGTGCATATGGCTACACCTTC. Protein product: CASSFLLGAYGYTF.

The chain combines TRBV9 with TRBJ1-1; TRBD1 aligns across 9 bases. V shed 3 bases, J shed 5 bases, and the junction held 8 bases outside the gene matches. The germline CDR1 and CDR2 sequences are SGDLS and YYNGEE. This CDR3 is 15 amino acids long. The CDR3 DNA follows: TGTGCCAGCAGCGGTGGGGACAGGGTGAGGACTGAAGCTTTCTTT. Protein sequence: CASSGGDRVRTEAFF.

The chain is built from TRBV28 and TRBJ2-4, with 9 nucleotides matching TRBD1. V lost 6 bases, J lost 3 bases, and 9 bases stayed unmatched. CDR1 and CDR2 (germline): MDHEN, SYDVKM. The CDR3 has 16 amino acids. The CDR3 is CASRPGQGLGKNIQYF. In nucleotides, the CDR3 is TGTGCCAGCAGGCCCGGACAGGGGCTGGGCAAAAACATTCAGTACTTC. The full variable domain, its missing parts supplied by reference TRBV28 and TRBJ2-4, is DVKVTQSSRYLVKRTGEKVFLECVQDMDHENMFWYRQDPGLGLRLIYFSYDVKMKEKGDIPEGYSVSREKKERFSLILESASTNQTSMYLCASRPGQGLGKNIQYFGAGTRLSVL.

The rearrangement links TRBV11-2 to TRBJ2-5; 9 bases are shared with TRBD2. CDR3 length: 15 amino acids. Germline assignment: CDR1 SGHAT and CDR2 FQNNGV. Unmatched junction bases numbered 5, after V lost 5 bases and J lost 1 base. CDR3 nucleotides: TGTGCCAGCAGCATAACTAGCGGGCTCCAAGAGACCCAGTACTTC. This gives the protein CASSITSGLQETQYF.

This chain connects TRBV19 to TRBJ2-7; weak D call: TRBD1 (5 bases). V lost 5 bases, J lost 0 bases, and 17 bases lay in between. Germline CDR1 is LNHDA and CDR2 is SQIVND (reference sequence). CDR3 length: 16 amino acids. The CDR3 region has the DNA TGTGCCAGTAGTGCCGACCTTCATAGGGGCTCCTACGAGCAGTACTTC. Residues: CASSADLHRGSYEQYF. Based on the CDR3 plus reference TRBV19 and TRBJ2-7, the full variable domain is DGGITQSPKYLFRKEGQNVTLSCEQNLNHDAMYWYRQDPGQGLRLIYYSQIVNDFQKGDIAEGYSVSREKKESFPLTVTSAQKNPTAFYLCASSADLHRGSYEQYFGPGTRLTVT.

This chain connects TRBV18 to TRBJ2-1; 8 bases match TRBD2. CDR3 length equals 14 residues. The ends lost 6 bases at V and 1 base at J; junction bases unmatched: 2. Germline V lookup: CDR1 KGHSH, CDR2 LQKENI. Here the CDR3 reads CASSSSGSYNEQFF. For the CDR3, the DNA is TGTGCCAGCTCGTCTAGCGGGTCCTACAATGAGCAGTTCTTC.

This clone was seen more than once but under ten times. This rearrangement joins TRBV7-9 to TRBJ1-5; D gene ambiguous. The CDR3 runs to 12 residues. With 6 bases removed from V and 1 base from J, the gap between germline ends came to 4 bases. Germline V gene lookup returns CDR1 SEHNR and CDR2 FQNEAQ (reference sequence). CDR3 nucleotide sequence: TGTGCCAGCAGTATGAGCAATCAGCCCCAGCATTTT. Translation gives CASSMSNQPQHF.

V gene TRBV19 combines with J gene TRBJ2-7; the match to TRBD1 covers 9 bases. Germline V gene sequence: CDR1 LNHDA, CDR2 SQIVND (reference sequence). After removal of 4 bases from V and 6 bases from J, the junction contained 10 bases not matched to a gene. The CDR3 runs to 15 residues. CDR3 in DNA: TGTGCCAGTAGTAGAAACCCGGGACAGGGAGGCGAGCAGTACTTC. Its translation: CASSRNPGQGGEQYF.

The chain employs TRBV5-1 and TRBJ2-5, with D possibly TRBD1 on 5 matching bases. Trimming stripped 1 base from V and 1 base from J, with 11 bases between. Germline V lookup: CDR1 SGHRS, CDR2 YFSETQ. The CDR3 has 15 residues. CDR3 DNA: TGCGCCAGCAGCTTGTTTGGGCAGGGCCAAGAGACCCAGTACTTC. It encodes CASSLFGQGQETQYF.

This clone appeared a few times. This sequence joins TRBV11-3 and TRBJ1-1, with D perhaps TRBD1 (5 bases). Trimming took 5 bases from V and 7 from J, leaving 11 bases between them. CDR3 length: 12 residues. Germline V gives CDR1 SGHNT, CDR2 YENEEA. The CDR3: CASSADSDEAFF. CDR3 DNA sequence: TGTGCCAGCAGCGCTGACAGCGATGAAGCTTTCTTT. The variable domain in full, completed from reference TRBV11-3 and TRBJ1-1, reads EAGVVQSPRYKIIEKKQPVAFWCNPISGHNTLYWYLQNLGQGPELLIRYENEEAVDDSQLPKDRFSAERLKGVDSTLKIQPAELGDSAVYLCASSADSDEAFFGQGTRLTVV.

This chain joins TRBV5-1 and TRBJ1-1, with D unclear. Germline V gene sequence: CDR1 SGHRS, CDR2 YFSETQ. V lost 0 bases and J lost 2, with 2 bases in between. The CDR3 runs to 12 residues. CDR3 loop: CASSLANTEAFF. In DNA form, the CDR3 reads TGCGCCAGCAGCTTGGCTAACACTGAAGCTTTCTTT.

The chain is built from TRBV5-8 and TRBJ1-2; 7 positions agree with TRBD1. The CDR3 has 14 amino acids. V lost 4 bases and J lost 4; bases outside the gene matches: 7. The V gene's germline CDR1 is SGHTS and CDR2 YDEGEE. The CDR3 nucleotides read TGTGCCAGCAGCCCCGGACAGGCCCCCTATGGCTACACCTTC. Translating it yields CASSPGQAPYGYTF.

The chain uses TRBV6-5 and TRBJ1-1; D is undetermined. Germline CDR1 MNHEY, CDR2 SVGAGI. The CDR3 has 15 residues. V gave up 0 bases and J gave up 7 bases, with 15 bases separating them. CDR3 DNA: TGTGCCAGCAGTTACTCGGAGGGAACCATTAGTGAAGCTTTCTTT. Translated, it gives CASSYSEGTISEAFF.